The clone carrying this T cell receptor beta chain was seen just once. CDR1 and CDR2 from the germline V gene are SGDLS and YYNGEE. V was shortened by 4 bases and J by 2 bases, with 10 bases between the two germline ends. This CDR3 contains 13 residues. This sample was taken from a study of blood T cell repertoires in COVID-19. Study-level information: Researchers got acute and convalescent COVID-19 samples from the United States, Italy and Spain. PBMCs, B-cell-depleted T cells, or T cells were the source of the cDNA or gDNA that made up the material.

In the original processing: Reference gene primers were amplified, and this amplification served to estimate nucleated cell counts. Sequenced by immunoSEQ multiplex PCR; TCRdb stores in-frame clones only, minus some. V and J calls and clone size are copied from that table; D and trimming were computed from the DNA. This repertoire shows approximately 240,000 clones, approximately 86% found once; its top ten account for more than 5%. The TCR originated in a human donor in a cohort sampled during active COVID-19. The sample was peripheral blood. This chain links TRBV9 with TRBJ2-7; possibly TRBD2 for D (5 bases). CDR3 in amino acids: CASSPGVTYEQYF. As DNA, the CDR3 is TGTGCCAGCAGCCCCGGGGTTACCTACGAGCAGTACTTC.